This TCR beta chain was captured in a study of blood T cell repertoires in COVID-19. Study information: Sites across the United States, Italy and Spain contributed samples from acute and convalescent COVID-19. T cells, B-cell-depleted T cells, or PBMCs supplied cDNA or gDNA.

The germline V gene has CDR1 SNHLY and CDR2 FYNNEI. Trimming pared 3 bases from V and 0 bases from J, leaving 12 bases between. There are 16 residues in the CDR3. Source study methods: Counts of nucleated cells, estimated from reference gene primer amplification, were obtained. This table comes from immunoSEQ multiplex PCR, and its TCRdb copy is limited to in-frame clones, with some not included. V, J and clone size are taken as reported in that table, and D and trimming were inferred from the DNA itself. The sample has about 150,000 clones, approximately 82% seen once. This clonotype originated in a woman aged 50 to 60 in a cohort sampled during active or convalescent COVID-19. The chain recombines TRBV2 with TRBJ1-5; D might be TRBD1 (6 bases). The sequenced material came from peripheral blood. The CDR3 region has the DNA TGTGCCAGCAGTGATTGGCAGGGGCATAGCAATCAGCCCCAGCATTTT. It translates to CASSDWQGHSNQPQHF.